Detailed here is one T cell receptor (beta chain). Its antigen remains unidentified. The data originate from a study of CD8+CD57+ T cells in acquired aplastic anemia. Notes on the study in general: About 30 CD8+ CDR3 sequences occurred in both the patients and the controls.

The CDR3 contains 13 residues. Germline V gene lookup returns CDR1 SNHLY and CDR2 FYNNEI. Patients who underwent sequencing had shown CD8+CD57+ cell expansion by flow cytometry. Both TCR beta VDJ combination and CDR3 sequence profiling were carried out. Genomic DNA was the template for this profiling. TCRdb passed the reads through MiXCR, listing each CDR3 protein once. Among some 170,000 distinct CDR3 sequences listed, 71% were seen once. This chain links TRBV2 with TRBJ2-7; 9 nucleotides align to TRBD2. The DNA end is more similar to TRBJ2-5, so the J call may be wrong. The TCR was taken from a human donor with aplastic anemia. The sample taken for sequencing was sorted CD4+, CD8+, or CD8+CD57+ T cells (not recorded which) from PBMCs. CDR3 coding DNA: TGTGCCATAGCGGGGGCCGGGGAAGAGACCCAGTACTTC. Its protein product is CAIAGAGEETQYF.